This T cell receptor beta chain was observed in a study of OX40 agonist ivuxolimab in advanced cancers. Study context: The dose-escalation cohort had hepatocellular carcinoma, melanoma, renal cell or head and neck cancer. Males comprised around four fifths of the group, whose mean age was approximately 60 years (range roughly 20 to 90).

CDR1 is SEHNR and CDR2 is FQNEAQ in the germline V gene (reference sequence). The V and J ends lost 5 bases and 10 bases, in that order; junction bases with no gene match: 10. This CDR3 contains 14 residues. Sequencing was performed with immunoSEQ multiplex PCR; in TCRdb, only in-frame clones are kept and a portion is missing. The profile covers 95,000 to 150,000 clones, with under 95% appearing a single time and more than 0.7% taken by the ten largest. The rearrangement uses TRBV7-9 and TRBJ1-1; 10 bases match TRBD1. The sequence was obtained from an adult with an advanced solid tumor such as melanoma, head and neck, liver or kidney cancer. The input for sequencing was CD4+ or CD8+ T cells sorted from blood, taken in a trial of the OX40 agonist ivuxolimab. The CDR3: CASSPSLTGGRAFF. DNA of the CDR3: TGTGCCAGCAGCCCTAGCTTGACAGGGGGCAGAGCTTTCTTT.